The 23 T cell receptor beta chains reported below all come from one sample, sequenced in a study of a mutant IDH1 vaccine in newly diagnosed glioma. Time point given: week 23, last vaccination. The investigators gave 300 ug of mutant IDH1 20-mer peptide in each vaccine dose, together with topical imiquimod. Libraries were prepared by immunoSEQ multiplex PCR; TCRdb keeps only in-frame clonotypes and omits some of them. Seen here are about 65,000 clones, 70% to 90% observed once, and the top ten hold approximately 3.7%. Their antigens are not known. The sample consisted of PBMCs, taken from a glioma patient whose treatment included an IDH1 peptide vaccine. Source of these receptors: a man aged 25 to 45 with glioma.

In DNA form, the CDR3 reads TGTGCCAGTAGTTTGGGGGCGGTTAATCAGCCCCAGCATTTT. Its translation is CASSLGAVNQPQHF. The chain has TRBV19 and TRBJ1-5; possible D gene TRBD1, 6 bases. The CDR3 sequence is 14 residues long. CDR1 LNHDA and CDR2 SQIVND come from the germline V gene (reference sequence). With 5 bases removed from V and 4 bases from J, the gap between germline ends came to 12 bases.

This rearrangement joins TRBV7-9 to TRBJ1-6; D may be TRBD1 (5 bases). CDR1 SEHNR and CDR2 FQNEAQ come from the germline V gene (reference sequence). V was trimmed by 4 bases and J by 7 bases, leaving 17 bases between them. This CDR3 has 16 amino acids. CDR3 in amino acids: CASSSLVGTGNSPLHF. CDR3 nucleotides: TGTGCCAGCAGCTCCCTCGTGGGGACGGGGAATTCACCCCTCCACTTT. The whole variable domain, remainder taken from reference TRBV7-9 and TRBJ1-6, is DTGVSQNPRHKITKRGQNVTFRCDPISEHNRLYWYRQTLGQGPEFLTYFQNEAQLEKSRLLSDRFSAERPKGSFSTLEIQRTEQGDSAMYLCASSSLVGTGNSPLHFGNGTRLTVT.

Worth noting for this clone: An end of the junction does not agree with germline; a read error may underlie this. This chain links TRBV6-5 with TRBJ2-7; D possibly corresponds to TRBD1 (5 bases). The CDR3 totals 14 residues. CDR1 and CDR2 (germline): MNHEY, SVGAGI. As DNA, the CDR3 is TGTGCCGGCAGAACAGGACCTCTGTCCTACGAGCAGTACTTC. It encodes CAGRTGPLSYEQYF.

This rearrangement joins TRBV18 to TRBJ1-6, with D hard to call. V was shortened by 3 bases and J by 7 bases, with 10 bases between the two germline ends. Germline CDR1 is KGHSH and CDR2 is LQKENI. The CDR3 runs 14 residues. CDR3: CASSPGGRNSPLHF. In DNA, the CDR3 is TGTGCCAGCTCACCTGGAGGGAGGAATTCACCCCTCCACTTT. The full variable domain, completed using reference TRBV18 and TRBJ1-6, is NAGVMQNPRHLVRRRGQEARLRCSPMKGHSHVYWYRQLPEEGLKFMVYLQKENIIDESGMPKERFSAEFPKEGPSILRIQQVVRGDSAAYFCASSPGGRNSPLHFGNGTRLTVT.

This chain links TRBV7-9 with TRBJ1-2; D is possibly TRBD1 (6 bases). CDR3 length equals 17 residues. The germline V and J ends were trimmed by 4 bases and 5 bases, with 23 bases remaining between them. Germline V gene sequence: CDR1 SEHNR, CDR2 FQNEAQ (reference sequence). The CDR3, as DNA: TGTGCCAGCAGCTCAGAAATTATGGGGGGACACCCTTATGGCTACACCTTC. Translating gives CASSSEIMGGHPYGYTF.

The gene calls are TRBV5-6 and TRBJ1-6; D not certain. CDR3 length: 16 residues. The V end lost 2 bases, the J end lost 0 bases, and 9 bases lay between the germline ends. Germline V gene sequence: CDR1 SGHDT, CDR2 YYEEEE. CDR3 sequence (DNA): TGTGCCAGCAGCTTAGGACCTAGCTCCTATAATTCACCCCTCCACTTT. This encodes CASSLGPSSYNSPLHF.

The chain recombines TRBV7-8 with TRBJ1-2; D not certain. From germline, CDR1 is SGHVS and CDR2 FQNEAQ. Between the trimmed V and J ends, which lost 5 bases and 0 bases, there was a span of 16 bases. The CDR3 loop spans 16 amino acids. The chain's CDR3 is CASSPRRRRANYGYTF. The CDR3 bases are TGTGCCAGCAGCCCAAGGCGGAGGCGAGCTAACTATGGCTACACCTTC.

The chain employs TRBV7-9 and TRBJ1-4, with a weak D call TRBD1 (6 bases). The CDR3 extends over 14 amino acids. Germline CDR1 and CDR2: SEHNR and FQNEAQ (reference sequence). V shed 5 bases and J shed 8 bases, with 15 bases lying between them. The CDR3 coding sequence is TGTGCCAGCAGCGCGGGACACCAGGGAGAAAAACTGTTTTTT. Translation gives CASSAGHQGEKLFF. Based on the CDR3 plus reference TRBV7-9 and TRBJ1-4, the full variable domain is DTGVSQNPRHKITKRGQNVTFRCDPISEHNRLYWYRQTLGQGPEFLTYFQNEAQLEKSRLLSDRFSAERPKGSFSTLEIQRTEQGDSAMYLCASSAGHQGEKLFFGSGTQLSVL.

The chain combines TRBV11-2 with TRBJ1-4; D remains ambiguous. CDR3 size: 13 residues. V was pared by 3 bases and J by 4 bases, with 6 bases between. Looked up from germline, CDR1 is SGHAT and CDR2 is FQNNGV. This CDR3 is CASSLGSNEKLFF. In DNA, the CDR3 is TGTGCCAGCAGCTTGGGCAGTAATGAAAAACTGTTTTTT. The variable domain in full, completed from reference TRBV11-2 and TRBJ1-4, reads EAGVAQSPRYKIIEKRQSVAFWCNPISGHATLYWYQQILGQGPKLLIQFQNNGVVDDSQLPKDRFSAERLKGVDSTLKIQPAKLEDSAVYLCASSLGSNEKLFFGSGTQLSVL.

The J gene is TRBJ2-7, the V gene TRBV7-9; 7 nucleotides line up with TRBD1. V trimming: 11 bases; J trimming: 0 bases; junction bases outside the gene matches: 10. The germline V gene has CDR1 SEHNR and CDR2 FQNEAQ (reference sequence). The CDR3 is 14 residues long. CDR3 coding DNA: TGTGCCTCCGTGGGGGACAGTCTCTCCTACGAGCAGTACTTC. It codes for CASVGDSLSYEQYF.

The genes are TRBV18 and TRBJ1-4; D is perhaps TRBD1 (6 bases). The V gene lost 4 bases and the J gene lost 5 bases, with 11 bases spanning the gap. Germline-derived CDR1 and CDR2 are KGHSH and LQKENI. The CDR3 is 14 amino acids. CDR3 nucleotides: TGTGCCAGCTCACAGGACAGAATAAATGAAAAACTGTTTTTT. Its translation is CASSQDRINEKLFF.

This clone was picked up a small number of times. The V and J genes are TRBV13 and TRBJ1-2; D not resolved. The germline gives CDR1 PRHDT, CDR2 FYEKMQ (reference sequence). The CDR3 covers 14 residues. Trimming shortened V by 0 bases and J by 8 bases, and 13 bases separated the two germline ends. The CDR3 DNA follows: TGTGCCAGCAGCTTAGGGGAGTCTCTCTTGGGCTACACCTTC. Translated, it gives CASSLGESLLGYTF.

This clone was recorded only once. At one end the junction does not follow the germline gene, possibly because of a read error. The rearrangement links TRBV4-1 to TRBJ2-7; 14 bases line up with TRBD2. The CDR3 runs 15 residues. Germline assignment: CDR1 MGHRA and CDR2 YSYEKL. The CDR3 spells CASSQEPGLAGAAAF. CDR3 bases: TGCGCCAGCAGCCAAGAGCCGGGACTAGCGGGGGCGGCCGCCTTC.

The chain couples TRBV5-1 to TRBJ2-2; TRBD1 matches at 7 bases. CDR3 length: 15 residues. Germline V lookup: CDR1 SGHRS, CDR2 YFSETQ. V trimming: 1 base; J trimming: 6 bases; junction bases outside the gene matches: 6. CDR3 DNA sequence: TGCGCCAGCAGCTTGTCGACAGGGTTCCCCGGGGAGCTGTTTTTT. Translated, it gives CASSLSTGFPGELFF.

The chain uses TRBV6-5 and TRBJ2-7; weak D call: TRBD1 (7 bases). The germline CDR1 and CDR2 sequences are MNHEY and SVGAGI. V lost 2 bases, J lost 4 bases, and 15 bases lay in between. The CDR3 length is 15 residues. This CDR3 is CASSYEGGGRYEQYF. DNA for the CDR3: TGTGCCAGCAGTTACGAAGGAGGGGGCCGTTACGAGCAGTACTTC.

The chain combines TRBV28 with TRBJ2-1, with 8 bases identical to TRBD1. The length of the CDR3 is 15 residues. Germline values: CDR1 MDHEN, CDR2 SYDVKM. Trimming removed 3 bases from V and 4 bases from J; junction bases left unmatched: 5. The CDR3 is CASSFAGGVYNEQFF. Here the CDR3 DNA reads TGTGCCAGCAGTTTCGCAGGGGGCGTTTACAATGAGCAGTTCTTC. Full variable domain (missing parts from reference TRBV28 and TRBJ2-1): DVKVTQSSRYLVKRTGEKVFLECVQDMDHENMFWYRQDPGLGLRLIYFSYDVKMKEKGDIPEGYSVSREKKERFSLILESASTNQTSMYLCASSFAGGVYNEQFFGPGTRLTVL.

This clone was seen a few times. The J gene is TRBJ2-2, the V gene TRBV5-1; D is ambiguous. Trimming took 7 bases from V and 5 from J, leaving 6 bases between them. Germline CDR1 and CDR2: SGHRS and YFSETQ. CDR3 size: 11 residues. CDR3 region: CASGLTGELFF. The CDR3 nucleotides read TGCGCCAGCGGATTGACCGGGGAGCTGTTTTTT.

This rearrangement joins TRBV5-1 to TRBJ2-5; no definite D call. Germline loops: CDR1 SGHRS, CDR2 YFSETQ. CDR3 length: 12 amino acids. Trimming removed 1 base at V and 3 bases at J, with 4 bases between. In nucleotides, the CDR3 is TGCGCCAGCAGCTTGCGGAAAGAGACCCAGTACTTC. It yields the protein CASSLRKETQYF. The entire variable domain, with the rest obtained from reference TRBV5-1 and TRBJ2-5, is as follows: KAGVTQTPRYLIKTRGQQVTLSCSPISGHRSVSWYQQTPGQGLQFLFEYFSETQRNKGNFPGRFSGRQFSNSRSEMNVSTLELGDSALYLCASSLRKETQYFGPGTRLLVL.

With regard to this clone: A read error may be the cause here, since a much bigger clone is one base away. The chain combines TRBV5-4 with TRBJ2-5; D may be TRBD2 (5 bases). Germline V gene sequence: CDR1 SGHNT, CDR2 YYREEE (reference sequence). This CDR3 contains 14 residues. The CDR3 is CTSSGRLGEETQYF. The CDR3 nucleotides are TGTACCAGCAGCGGAAGATTAGGAGAAGAGACCCAGTACTTC.

V usage is TRBV5-1 and J usage is TRBJ1-2, with 9 nucleotides matching TRBD1. J was trimmed by 6 bases and V by 4 bases; bases with no gene match: 10. Germline V gene sequence: CDR1 SGHRS, CDR2 YFSETQ. The length of the CDR3 is 15 residues. The CDR3 sequence: CASSTGQGPGDGYTF. The CDR3 DNA sequence: TGCGCCAGCAGCACGGGACAGGGTCCCGGTGATGGCTACACCTTC. Complete variable domain (other parts from reference TRBV5-1 and TRBJ1-2): KAGVTQTPRYLIKTRGQQVTLSCSPISGHRSVSWYQQTPGQGLQFLFEYFSETQRNKGNFPGRFSGRQFSNSRSEMNVSTLELGDSALYLCASSTGQGPGDGYTFGSGTRLTVV.

The V call is TRBV7-2, the J call TRBJ1-5; no reliable D call. Germline assignment: CDR1 SGHTA and CDR2 FQGNSA. With 3 bases removed from V and 5 bases from J, the gap between germline ends came to 8 bases. The CDR3 is 13 residues long. CDR3 in amino acids: CASSFLVYQPQHF. The CDR3 DNA is TGTGCCAGCAGCTTTTTGGTTTATCAGCCCCAGCATTTT.

The chain joins TRBV10-1 to TRBJ2-7; the match to TRBD1 covers 9 bases. Germline trimming cut 1 base from V and 5 bases from J; bases unmatched to any gene: 9. Germline V gene data show CDR1 as WNHNN and CDR2 as SYGVQD (reference sequence). The CDR3 covers 16 residues. This CDR3 reads CASSEYTTGGWNEQYF. The CDR3 region has the DNA TGCGCCAGCAGTGAGTATACCACAGGGGGCTGGAACGAGCAGTACTTC.

The count of this clone is one. V usage is TRBV27 and J usage is TRBJ2-7; the match to TRBD1 covers 9 bases. The CDR3 is made up of 15 amino acids. The V gene end was trimmed by 5 bases and the J gene end by 3 bases; junction bases not matched to a gene: 8. Germline CDR1 and CDR2: MNHEY and SMNVEV (reference sequence). CDR3 nucleotides: TGTGCCAGCAGTACTGACAGGGGGAAGATCTACGAGCAGTACTTC. It translates to CASSTDRGKIYEQYF.